This TCR beta chain was profiled in a study of T cell responses to AZD1222 COVID-19 vaccine. Germline V lookup: CDR1 MNHEY, CDR2 SVGAGI. Trimming removed 3 bases from V and 7 bases from J, with 15 bases in between. The CDR3 runs 14 residues. Profiled with immunoSEQ multiplex PCR; TCRdb holds only in-frame clones, not every one. The table records just under 100,000 clones, nearly 90% of them present only once. The sequencing used peripheral blood, collected on day 0 of AZD1222 vaccination. The receptor was derived from an adult in good health. This chain connects TRBV6-5 to TRBJ1-2; D not resolved. CDR3 amino acids: CASSYISPVGGYTF. As DNA, the CDR3 is TGTGCCAGCAGTTATATATCCCCTGTGGGTGGCTACACCTTC.